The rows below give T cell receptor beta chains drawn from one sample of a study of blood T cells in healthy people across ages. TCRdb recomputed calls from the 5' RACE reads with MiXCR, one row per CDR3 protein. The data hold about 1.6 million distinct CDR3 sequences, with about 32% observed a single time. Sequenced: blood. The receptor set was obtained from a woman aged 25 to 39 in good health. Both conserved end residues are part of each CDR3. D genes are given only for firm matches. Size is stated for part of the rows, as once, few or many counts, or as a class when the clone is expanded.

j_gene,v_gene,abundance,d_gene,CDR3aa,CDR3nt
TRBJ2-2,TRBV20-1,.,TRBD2,CSARGGWSSGTGELFF,TGCAGTGCTAGAGGGGGCTGGTCTAGCGGGACCGGGGAGCTGTTTTTT
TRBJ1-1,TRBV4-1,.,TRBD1,CASSGRQGMNTEAFF,TGCGCCAGCAGCGGCCGACAGGGCATGAACACTGAAGCTTTCTTT
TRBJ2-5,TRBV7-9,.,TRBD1,CASSLVGTGRQETQYF,TGTGCCAGCAGCTTAGTGGGGACAGGTCGCCAAGAGACCCAGTACTTC
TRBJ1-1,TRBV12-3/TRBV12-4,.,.,CASSDLPTGPEAFF,TGTGCCAGCAGCGATCTCCCGACAGGCCCTGAAGCTTTCTTT
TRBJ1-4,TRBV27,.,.,CASSLTVSATNEKLFF,TGTGCCAGCAGTCTTACTGTCTCTGCAACTAATGAAAAACTGTTTTTT
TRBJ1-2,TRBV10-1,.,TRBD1,CASRTDREGHGYTF,TGTGCCAGCAGAACGGACAGGGAAGGCCATGGCTACACCTTC
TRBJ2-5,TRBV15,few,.,CATSRVRGQETQYF,TGTGCCACCAGCAGAGTGAGGGGCCAAGAGACCCAGTACTTC
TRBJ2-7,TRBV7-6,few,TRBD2,CASSPGTSVLHEQYF,TGTGCCAGCAGCCCAGGGACTAGCGTCCTCCACGAGCAGTACTTC
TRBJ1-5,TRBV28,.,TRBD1,CASRAQGFHQPQHF,TGTGCCAGCAGAGCACAGGGGTTCCATCAGCCCCAGCATTTT
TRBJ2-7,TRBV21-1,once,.,CASRAYHRGGHEQYF,TGTGCCAGCAGAGCCTACCACAGGGGCGGCCACGAGCAGTACTTC
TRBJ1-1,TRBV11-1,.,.,CASSLQGTGRLTEAFF,TGTGCCAGCAGCCTCCAAGGCACAGGGCGGCTGACTGAAGCTTTCTTT